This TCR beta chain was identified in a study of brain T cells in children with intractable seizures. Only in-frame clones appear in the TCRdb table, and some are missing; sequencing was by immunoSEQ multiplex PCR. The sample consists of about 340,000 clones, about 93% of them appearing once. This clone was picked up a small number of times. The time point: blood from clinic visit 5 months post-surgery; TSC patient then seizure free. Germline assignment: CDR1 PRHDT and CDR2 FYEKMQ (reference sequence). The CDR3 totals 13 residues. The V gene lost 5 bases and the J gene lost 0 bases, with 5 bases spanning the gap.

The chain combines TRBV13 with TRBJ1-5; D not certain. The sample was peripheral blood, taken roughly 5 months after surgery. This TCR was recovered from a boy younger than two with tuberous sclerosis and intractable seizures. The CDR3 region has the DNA TGTGCCAGCAGCCCCTTTAGCAATCAGCCCCAGCATTTT. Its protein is CASSPFSNQPQHF.